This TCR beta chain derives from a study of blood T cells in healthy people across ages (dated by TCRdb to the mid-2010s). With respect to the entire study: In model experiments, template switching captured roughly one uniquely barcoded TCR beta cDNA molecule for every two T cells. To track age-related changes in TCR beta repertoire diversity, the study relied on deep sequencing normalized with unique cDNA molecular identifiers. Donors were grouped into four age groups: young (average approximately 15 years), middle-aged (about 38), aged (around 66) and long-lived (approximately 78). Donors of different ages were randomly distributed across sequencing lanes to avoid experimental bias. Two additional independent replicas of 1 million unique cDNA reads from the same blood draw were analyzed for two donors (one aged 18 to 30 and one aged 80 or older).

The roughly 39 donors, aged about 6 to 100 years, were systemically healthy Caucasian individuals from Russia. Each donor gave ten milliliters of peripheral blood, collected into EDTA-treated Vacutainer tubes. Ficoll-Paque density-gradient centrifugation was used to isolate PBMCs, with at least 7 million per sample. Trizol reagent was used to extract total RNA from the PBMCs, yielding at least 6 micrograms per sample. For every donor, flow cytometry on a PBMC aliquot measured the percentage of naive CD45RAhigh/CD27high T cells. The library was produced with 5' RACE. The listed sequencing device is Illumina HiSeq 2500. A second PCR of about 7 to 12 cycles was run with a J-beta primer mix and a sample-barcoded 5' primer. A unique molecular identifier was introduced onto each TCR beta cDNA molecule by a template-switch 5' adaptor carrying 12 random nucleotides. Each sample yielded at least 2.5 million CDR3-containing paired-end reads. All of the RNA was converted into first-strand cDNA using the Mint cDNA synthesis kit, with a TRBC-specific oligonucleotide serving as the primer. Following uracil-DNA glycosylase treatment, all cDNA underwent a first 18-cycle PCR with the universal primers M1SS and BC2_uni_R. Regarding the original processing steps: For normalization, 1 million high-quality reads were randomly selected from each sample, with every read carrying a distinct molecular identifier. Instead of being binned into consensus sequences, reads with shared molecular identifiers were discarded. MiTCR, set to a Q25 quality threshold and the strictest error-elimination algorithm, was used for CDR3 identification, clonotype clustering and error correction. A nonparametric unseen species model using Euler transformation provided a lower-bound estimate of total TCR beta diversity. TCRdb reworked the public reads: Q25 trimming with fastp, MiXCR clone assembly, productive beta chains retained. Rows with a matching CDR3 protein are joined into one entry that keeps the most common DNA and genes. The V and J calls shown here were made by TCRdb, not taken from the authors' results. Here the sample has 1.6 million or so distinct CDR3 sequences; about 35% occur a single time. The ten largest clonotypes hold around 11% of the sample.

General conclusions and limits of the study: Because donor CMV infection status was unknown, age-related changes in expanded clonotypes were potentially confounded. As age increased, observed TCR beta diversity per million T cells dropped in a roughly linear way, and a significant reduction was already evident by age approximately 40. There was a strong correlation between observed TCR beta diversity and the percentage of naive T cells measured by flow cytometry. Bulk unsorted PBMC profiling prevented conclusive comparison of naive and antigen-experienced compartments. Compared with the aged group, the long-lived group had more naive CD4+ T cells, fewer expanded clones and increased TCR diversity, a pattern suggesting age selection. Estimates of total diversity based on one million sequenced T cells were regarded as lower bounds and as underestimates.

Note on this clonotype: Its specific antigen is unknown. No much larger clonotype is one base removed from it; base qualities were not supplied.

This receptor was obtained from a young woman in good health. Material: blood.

The DNA sequence reads TGTGCCAGCAGCATGCTACGGGAGGGGGGGTACGAGCAGTACTTC. Its protein product is CASSMLREGGYEQYF. Here the chain combines TRBV13 and TRBJ2-7; TRBD2 matches 8 bases in the middle. Compared with germline, V lacks 5 bases and J lacks 4 bases; bases without a gene match: 10. The CDR3 has 15 amino acids, counting the end cysteine and phenylalanine. The retained sequence is limited to the CDR3, 45 bases, with the frame set at the first base. CDR1 PRHDT and CDR2 FYEKMQ are derived from the germline V gene (reference sequence).